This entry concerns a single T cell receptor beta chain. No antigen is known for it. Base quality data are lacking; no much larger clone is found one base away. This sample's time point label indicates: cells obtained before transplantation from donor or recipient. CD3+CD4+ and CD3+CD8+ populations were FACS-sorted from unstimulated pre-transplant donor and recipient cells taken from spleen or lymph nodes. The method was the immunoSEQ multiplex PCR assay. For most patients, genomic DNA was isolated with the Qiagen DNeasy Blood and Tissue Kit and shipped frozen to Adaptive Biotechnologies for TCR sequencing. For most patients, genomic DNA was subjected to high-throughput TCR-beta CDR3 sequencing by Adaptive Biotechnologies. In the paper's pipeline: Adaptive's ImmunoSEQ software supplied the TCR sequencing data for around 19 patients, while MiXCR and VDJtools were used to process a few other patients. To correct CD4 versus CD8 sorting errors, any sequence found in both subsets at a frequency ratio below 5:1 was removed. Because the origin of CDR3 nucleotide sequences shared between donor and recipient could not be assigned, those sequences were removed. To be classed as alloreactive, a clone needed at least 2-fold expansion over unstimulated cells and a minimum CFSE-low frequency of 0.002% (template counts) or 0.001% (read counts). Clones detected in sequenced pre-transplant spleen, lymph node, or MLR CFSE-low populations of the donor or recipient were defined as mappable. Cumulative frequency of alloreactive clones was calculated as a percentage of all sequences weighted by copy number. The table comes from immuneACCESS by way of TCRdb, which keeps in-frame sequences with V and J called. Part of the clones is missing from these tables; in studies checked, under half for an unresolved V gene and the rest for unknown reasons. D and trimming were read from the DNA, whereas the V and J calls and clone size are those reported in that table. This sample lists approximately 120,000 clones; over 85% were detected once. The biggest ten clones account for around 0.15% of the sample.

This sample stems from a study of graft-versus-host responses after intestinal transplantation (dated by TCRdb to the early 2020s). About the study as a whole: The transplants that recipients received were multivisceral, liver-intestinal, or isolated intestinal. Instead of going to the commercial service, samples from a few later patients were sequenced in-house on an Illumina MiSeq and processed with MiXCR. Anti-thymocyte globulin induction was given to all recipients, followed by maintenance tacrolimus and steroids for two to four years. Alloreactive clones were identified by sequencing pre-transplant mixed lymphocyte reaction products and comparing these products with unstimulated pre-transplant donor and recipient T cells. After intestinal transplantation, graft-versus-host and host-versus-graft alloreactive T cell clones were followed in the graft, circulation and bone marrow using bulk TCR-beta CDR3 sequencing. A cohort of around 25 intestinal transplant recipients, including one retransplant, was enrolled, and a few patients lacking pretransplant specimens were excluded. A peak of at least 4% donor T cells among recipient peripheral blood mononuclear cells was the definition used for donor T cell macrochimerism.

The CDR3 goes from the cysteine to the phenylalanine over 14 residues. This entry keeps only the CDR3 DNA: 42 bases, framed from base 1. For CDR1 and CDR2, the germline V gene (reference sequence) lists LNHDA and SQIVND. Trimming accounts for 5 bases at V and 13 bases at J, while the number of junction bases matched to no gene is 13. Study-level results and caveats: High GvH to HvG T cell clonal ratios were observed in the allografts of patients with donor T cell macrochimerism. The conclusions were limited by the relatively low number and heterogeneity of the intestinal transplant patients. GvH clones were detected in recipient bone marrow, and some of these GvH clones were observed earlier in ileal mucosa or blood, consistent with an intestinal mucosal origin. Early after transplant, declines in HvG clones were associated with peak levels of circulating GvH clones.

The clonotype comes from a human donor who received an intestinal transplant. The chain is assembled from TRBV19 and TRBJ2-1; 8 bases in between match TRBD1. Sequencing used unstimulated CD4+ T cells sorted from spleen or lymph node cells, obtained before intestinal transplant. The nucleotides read TGTGCCAGTAGTCCACGGACGCAGGGGGCCGTTCAGTTCTTC. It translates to CASSPRTQGAVQFF.